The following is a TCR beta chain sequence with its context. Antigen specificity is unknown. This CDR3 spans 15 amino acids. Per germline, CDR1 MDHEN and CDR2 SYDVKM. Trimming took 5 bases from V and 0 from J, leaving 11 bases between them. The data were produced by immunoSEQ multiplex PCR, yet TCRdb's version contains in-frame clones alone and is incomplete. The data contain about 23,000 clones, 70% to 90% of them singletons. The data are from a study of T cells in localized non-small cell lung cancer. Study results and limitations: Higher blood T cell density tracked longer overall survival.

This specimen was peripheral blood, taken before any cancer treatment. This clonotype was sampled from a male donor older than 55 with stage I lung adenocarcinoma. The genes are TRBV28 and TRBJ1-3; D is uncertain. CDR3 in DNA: TGTGCCAGCAGTGCCTTACAGCTCTCTGGAAACACCATATATTTT. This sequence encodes CASSALQLSGNTIYF.